There are many counts of the clone carrying this T cell receptor beta chain. The antigen remains undetermined. This sample is part of a study of liver allograft versus peripheral blood T cells. Across the whole study: Recipients' peripheral blood served as the comparator for T cell receptor repertoires in transplanted livers.

Study findings and constraints: There were reportedly differences between T cell receptor repertoires inside liver allografts and those in peripheral blood.

TCRdb used MiXCR to reprocess the reads, holding one entry per CDR3 protein. The data show 8,900 or so distinct CDR3 sequences, about a fifth seen once. The sequence was collected from a human patient who had a liver transplant. A share of the T cells may be of graft donor origin.

CDR3 sequence reads: CSVGRDRLSSYEQYF. The CDR3 DNA is TGCAGCGTAGGAAGGGACAGATTAAGCTCCTACGAGCAGTACTTC. This chain joins TRBV29-1 and TRBJ2-7, with TRBD1 matching 7 bases. The CDR3 totals 15 residues. The V and J ends lost 6 bases and 0 bases, in that order; junction bases with no gene match: 11. Per the germline V gene, CDR1 is SQVTM and CDR2 is ANQGSEA.